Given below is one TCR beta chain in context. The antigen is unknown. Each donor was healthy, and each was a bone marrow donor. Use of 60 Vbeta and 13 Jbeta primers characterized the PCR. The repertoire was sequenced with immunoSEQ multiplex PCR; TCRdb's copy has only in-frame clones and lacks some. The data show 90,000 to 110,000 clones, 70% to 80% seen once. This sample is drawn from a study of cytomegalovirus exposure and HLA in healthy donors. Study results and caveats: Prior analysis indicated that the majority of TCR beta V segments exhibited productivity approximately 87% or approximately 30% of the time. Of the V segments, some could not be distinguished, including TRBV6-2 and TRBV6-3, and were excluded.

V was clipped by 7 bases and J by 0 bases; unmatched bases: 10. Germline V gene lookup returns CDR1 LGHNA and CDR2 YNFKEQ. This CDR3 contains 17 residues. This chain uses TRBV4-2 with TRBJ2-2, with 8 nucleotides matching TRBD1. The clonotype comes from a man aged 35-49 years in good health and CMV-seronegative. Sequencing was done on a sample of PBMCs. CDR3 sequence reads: CASTLTPGQANTGELFF. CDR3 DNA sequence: TGTGCCAGCACCCTCACCCCGGGACAGGCGAACACCGGGGAGCTGTTTTTT.